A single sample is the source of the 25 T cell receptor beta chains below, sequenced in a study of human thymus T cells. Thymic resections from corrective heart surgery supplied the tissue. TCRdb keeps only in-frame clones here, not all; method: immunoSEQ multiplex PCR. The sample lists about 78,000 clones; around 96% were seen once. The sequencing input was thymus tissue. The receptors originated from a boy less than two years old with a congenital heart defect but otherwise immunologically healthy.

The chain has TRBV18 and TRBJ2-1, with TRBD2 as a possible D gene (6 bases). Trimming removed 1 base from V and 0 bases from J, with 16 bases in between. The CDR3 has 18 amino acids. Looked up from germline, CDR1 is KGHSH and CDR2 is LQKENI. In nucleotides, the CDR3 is TGTGCCAGCTCACCACTGGTTAGGCAGGGAGGCTCCTACAATGAGCAGTTCTTC. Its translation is CASSPLVRQGGSYNEQFF. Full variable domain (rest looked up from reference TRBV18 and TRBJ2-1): NAGVMQNPRHLVRRRGQEARLRCSPMKGHSHVYWYRQLPEEGLKFMVYLQKENIIDESGMPKERFSAEFPKEGPSILRIQQVVRGDSAAYFCASSPLVRQGGSYNEQFFGPGTRLTVL.

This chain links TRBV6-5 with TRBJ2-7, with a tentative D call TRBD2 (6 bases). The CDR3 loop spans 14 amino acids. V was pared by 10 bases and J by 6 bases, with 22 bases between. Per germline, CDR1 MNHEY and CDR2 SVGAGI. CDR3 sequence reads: CATGLCGILGEQYF. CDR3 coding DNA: TGTGCCACCGGACTATGTGGGATTTTGGGCGAGCAGTACTTC.

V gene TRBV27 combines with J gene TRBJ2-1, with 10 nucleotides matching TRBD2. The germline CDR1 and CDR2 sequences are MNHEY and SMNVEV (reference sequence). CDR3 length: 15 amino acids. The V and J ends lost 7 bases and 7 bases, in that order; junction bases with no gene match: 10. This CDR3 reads CASTMSVAGGNEQFF. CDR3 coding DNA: TGTGCCAGCACGATGTCCGTAGCGGGAGGTAATGAGCAGTTCTTC.

CDR3 bases: TGTGCCAGCAGCTTGTTCTTGGGACAGGGCCCAGATACGCAGTATTTT. This sequence encodes CASSLFLGQGPDTQYF. The V and J genes are TRBV5-6 and TRBJ2-3; 9 bases are a match to TRBD1. CDR1 and CDR2 (germline): SGHDT, YYEEEE. This CDR3 has 16 amino acids. The junction had 7 bases not matched to a gene; V was cut back by 1 base and J by 4 bases. Filled out from reference TRBV5-6 and TRBJ2-3, the complete variable domain reads DAGVTQSPTHLIKTRGQQVTLRCSPKSGHDTVSWYQQALGQGPQFIFQYYEEEERQRGNFPDRFSGHQFPNYSSELNVNALLLGDSALYLCASSLFLGQGPDTQYFGPGTRLTVL.

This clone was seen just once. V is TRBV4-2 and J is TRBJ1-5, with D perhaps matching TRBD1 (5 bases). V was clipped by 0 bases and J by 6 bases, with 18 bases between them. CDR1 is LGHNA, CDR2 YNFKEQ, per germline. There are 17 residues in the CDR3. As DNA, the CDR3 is TGTGCCAGCAGCCAAGAAGCTCTCGGACACTCCGGTCAGCCCCAGCATTTT. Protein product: CASSQEALGHSGQPQHF.

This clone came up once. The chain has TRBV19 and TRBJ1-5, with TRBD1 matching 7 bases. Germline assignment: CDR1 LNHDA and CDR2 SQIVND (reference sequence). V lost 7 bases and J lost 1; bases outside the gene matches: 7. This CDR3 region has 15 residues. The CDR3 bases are TGTGCCAGTATGCGGGACAGTGGGAGCAATCAGCCCCAGCATTTT. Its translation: CASMRDSGSNQPQHF.

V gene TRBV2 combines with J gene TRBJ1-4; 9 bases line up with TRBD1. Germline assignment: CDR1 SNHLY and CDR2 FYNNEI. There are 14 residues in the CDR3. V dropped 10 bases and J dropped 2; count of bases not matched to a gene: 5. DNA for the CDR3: TGTGCCATCTCACAGGGGGCGACTAATGAAAAACTGTTTTTT. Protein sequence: CAISQGATNEKLFF. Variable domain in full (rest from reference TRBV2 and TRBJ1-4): EPEVTQTPSHQVTQMGQEVILRCVPISNHLYFYWYRQILGQKVEFLVSFYNNEISEKSEIFDDQFSVERPDGSNFTLKIRSTKLEDSAMYFCAISQGATNEKLFFGSGTQLSVL.

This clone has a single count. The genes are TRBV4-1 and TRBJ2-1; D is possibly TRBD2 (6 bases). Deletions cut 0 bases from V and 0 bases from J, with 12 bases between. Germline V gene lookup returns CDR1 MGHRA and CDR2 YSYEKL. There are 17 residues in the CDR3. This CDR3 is CASSQDLGGSSYNEQFF. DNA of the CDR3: TGCGCCAGCAGCCAAGACCTCGGAGGGAGCTCCTACAATGAGCAGTTCTTC.

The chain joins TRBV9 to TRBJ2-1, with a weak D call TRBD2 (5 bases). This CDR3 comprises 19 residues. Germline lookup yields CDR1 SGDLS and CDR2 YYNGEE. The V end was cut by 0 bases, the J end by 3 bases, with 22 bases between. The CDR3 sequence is CASSVEYGDGKSVYNEQFF. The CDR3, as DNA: TGTGCCAGCAGCGTAGAATATGGTGACGGGAAGAGTGTCTACAATGAGCAGTTCTTC.

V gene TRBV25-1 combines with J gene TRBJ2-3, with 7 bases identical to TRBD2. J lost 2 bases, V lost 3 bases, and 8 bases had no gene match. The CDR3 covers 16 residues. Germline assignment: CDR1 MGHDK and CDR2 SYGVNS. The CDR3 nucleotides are TGTGCCAGCAGTGAGAGCCAGCGGGACGACACAGATACGCAGTATTTT. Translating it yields CASSESQRDDTDTQYF.

The CDR3 nucleotides read TGTGCCAGCAGTTTAGACCAGGGATCCCCCTTGACAGATACGCAGTATTTT. Its protein product is CASSLDQGSPLTDTQYF. The chain joins TRBV28 to TRBJ2-3; possible D gene TRBD1, 5 bases. V was cut by 2 bases and J by 3 bases, with 18 bases left in between. This CDR3 comprises 17 residues. Germline V gene data show CDR1 as MDHEN and CDR2 as SYDVKM.

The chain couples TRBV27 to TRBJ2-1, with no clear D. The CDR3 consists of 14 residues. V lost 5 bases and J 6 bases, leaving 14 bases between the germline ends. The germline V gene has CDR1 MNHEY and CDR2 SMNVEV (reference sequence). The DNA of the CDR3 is TGTGCCAGCAGTCAAGGGAAGGAATTCAATGAGCAGTTCTTC. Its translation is CASSQGKEFNEQFF.

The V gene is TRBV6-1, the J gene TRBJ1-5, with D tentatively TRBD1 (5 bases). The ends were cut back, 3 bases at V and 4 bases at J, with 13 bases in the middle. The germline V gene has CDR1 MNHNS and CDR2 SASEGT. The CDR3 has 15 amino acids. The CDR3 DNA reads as TGTGCCAGCAGTGATCCAGGGTTGAGGAATCAGCCCCAGCATTTT. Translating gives CASSDPGLRNQPQHF.

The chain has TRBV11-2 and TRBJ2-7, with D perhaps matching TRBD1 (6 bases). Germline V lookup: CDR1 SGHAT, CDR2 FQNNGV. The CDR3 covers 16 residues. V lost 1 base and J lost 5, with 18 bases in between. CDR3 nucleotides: TGTGCCAGCAGCTTAGTTATTCCCAGGGGTCAGGACGAGCAGTACTTC. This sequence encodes CASSLVIPRGQDEQYF.

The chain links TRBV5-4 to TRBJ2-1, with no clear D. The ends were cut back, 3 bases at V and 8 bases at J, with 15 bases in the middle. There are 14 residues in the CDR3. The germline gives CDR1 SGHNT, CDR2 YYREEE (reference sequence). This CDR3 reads CASSYRISIDEQFF. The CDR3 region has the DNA TGTGCCAGCAGCTACCGGATAAGCATCGATGAGCAGTTCTTC.

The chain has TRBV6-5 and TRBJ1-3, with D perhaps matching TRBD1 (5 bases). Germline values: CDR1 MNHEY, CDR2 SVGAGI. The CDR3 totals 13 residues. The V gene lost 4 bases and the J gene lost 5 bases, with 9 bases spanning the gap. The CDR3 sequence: CASSSDTRNTIYF. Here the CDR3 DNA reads TGTGCCAGCAGTTCGGACACTCGAAACACCATATATTTT.

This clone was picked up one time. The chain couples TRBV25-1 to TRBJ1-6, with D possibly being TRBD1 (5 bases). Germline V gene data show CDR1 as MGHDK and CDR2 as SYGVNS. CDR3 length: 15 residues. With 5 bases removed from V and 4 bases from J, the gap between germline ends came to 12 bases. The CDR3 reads CASSRRTNYNSPLHF. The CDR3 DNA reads TGTGCCAGCAGTCGAAGGACAAATTATAATTCACCCCTCCACTTT.

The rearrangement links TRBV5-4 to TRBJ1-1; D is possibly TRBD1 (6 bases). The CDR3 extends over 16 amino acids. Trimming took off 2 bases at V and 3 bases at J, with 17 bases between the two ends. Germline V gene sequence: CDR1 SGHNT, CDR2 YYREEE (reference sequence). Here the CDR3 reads CASSLKPGHPDTEAFF. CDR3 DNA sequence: TGTGCCAGCAGCTTAAAACCGGGACACCCAGACACTGAAGCTTTCTTT.

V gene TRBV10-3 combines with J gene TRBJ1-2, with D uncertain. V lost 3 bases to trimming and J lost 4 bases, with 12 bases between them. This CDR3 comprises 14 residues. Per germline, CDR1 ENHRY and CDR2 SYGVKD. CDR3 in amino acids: CAISEKGHPYGYTF. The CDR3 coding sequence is TGTGCCATCAGTGAAAAGGGTCATCCCTATGGCTACACCTTC.

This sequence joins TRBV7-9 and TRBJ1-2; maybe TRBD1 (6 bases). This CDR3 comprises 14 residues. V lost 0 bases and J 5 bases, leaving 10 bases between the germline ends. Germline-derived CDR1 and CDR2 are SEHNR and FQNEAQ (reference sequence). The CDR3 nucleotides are TGTGCCAGCAGCTTAGCCGGGGGCGGGTATGGCTACACCTTC. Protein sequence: CASSLAGGGYGYTF.

DNA of the CDR3: TGTGCCAGCACCGAACCCTCTGGAAACACCATATATTTT. This sequence encodes CASTEPSGNTIYF. This chain joins TRBV7-9 and TRBJ1-3; D is undetermined. Germline V gene sequence: CDR1 SEHNR, CDR2 FQNEAQ (reference sequence). Trimming pared 7 bases from V and 0 bases from J, leaving 7 bases between. This CDR3 contains 13 residues.

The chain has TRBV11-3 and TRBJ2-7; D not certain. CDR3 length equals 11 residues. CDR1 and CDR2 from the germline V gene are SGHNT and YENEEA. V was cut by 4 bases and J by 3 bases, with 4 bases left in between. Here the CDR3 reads CASSSDYEQYF. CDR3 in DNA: TGTGCCAGCAGCTCCGACTACGAGCAGTACTTC.

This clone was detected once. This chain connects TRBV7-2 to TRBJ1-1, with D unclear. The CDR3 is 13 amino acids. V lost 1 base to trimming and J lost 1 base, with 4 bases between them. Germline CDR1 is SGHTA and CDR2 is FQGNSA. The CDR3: CASSLGENTEAFF. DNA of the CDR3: TGTGCCAGCAGCTTAGGTGAGAACACTGAAGCTTTCTTT.

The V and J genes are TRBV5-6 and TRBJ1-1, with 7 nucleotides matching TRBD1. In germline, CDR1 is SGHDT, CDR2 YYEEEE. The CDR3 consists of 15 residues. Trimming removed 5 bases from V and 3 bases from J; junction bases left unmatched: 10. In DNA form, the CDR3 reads TGTGCCAGCAGGACAGGGTTTAAAGAGGACACTGAAGCTTTCTTT. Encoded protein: CASRTGFKEDTEAFF.

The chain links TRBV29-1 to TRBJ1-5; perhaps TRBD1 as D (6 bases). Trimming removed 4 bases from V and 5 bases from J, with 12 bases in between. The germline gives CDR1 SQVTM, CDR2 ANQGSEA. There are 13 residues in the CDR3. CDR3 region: CSVAQGWDQPQHF. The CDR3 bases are TGCAGCGTTGCACAGGGATGGGATCAGCCCCAGCATTTT.